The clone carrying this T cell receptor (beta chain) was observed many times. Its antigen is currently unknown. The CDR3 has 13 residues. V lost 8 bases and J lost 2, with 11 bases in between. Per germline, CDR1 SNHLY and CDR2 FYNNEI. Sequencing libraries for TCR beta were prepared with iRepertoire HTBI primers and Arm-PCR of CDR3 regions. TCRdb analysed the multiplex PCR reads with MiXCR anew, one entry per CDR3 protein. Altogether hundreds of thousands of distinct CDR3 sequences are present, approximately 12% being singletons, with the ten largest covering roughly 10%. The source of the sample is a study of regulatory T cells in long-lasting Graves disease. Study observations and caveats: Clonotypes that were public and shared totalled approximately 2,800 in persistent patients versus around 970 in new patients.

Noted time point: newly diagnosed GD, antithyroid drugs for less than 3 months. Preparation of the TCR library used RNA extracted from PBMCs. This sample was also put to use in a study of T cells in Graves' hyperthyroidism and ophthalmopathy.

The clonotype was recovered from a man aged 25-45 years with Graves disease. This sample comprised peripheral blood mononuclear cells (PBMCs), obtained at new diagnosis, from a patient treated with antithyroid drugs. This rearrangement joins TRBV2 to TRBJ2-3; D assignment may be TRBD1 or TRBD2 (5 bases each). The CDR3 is CASGGFNTDTQYF. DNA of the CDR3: TGTGCCAGCGGGGGTTTTAACACAGATACGCAGTATTTT. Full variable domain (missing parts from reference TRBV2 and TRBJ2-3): EPEVTQTPSHQVTQMGQEVILRCVPISNHLYFYWYRQILGQKVEFLVSFYNNEISEKSEIFDDQFSVERPDGSNFTLKIRSTKLEDSAMYFCASGGFNTDTQYFGPGTRLTVL.